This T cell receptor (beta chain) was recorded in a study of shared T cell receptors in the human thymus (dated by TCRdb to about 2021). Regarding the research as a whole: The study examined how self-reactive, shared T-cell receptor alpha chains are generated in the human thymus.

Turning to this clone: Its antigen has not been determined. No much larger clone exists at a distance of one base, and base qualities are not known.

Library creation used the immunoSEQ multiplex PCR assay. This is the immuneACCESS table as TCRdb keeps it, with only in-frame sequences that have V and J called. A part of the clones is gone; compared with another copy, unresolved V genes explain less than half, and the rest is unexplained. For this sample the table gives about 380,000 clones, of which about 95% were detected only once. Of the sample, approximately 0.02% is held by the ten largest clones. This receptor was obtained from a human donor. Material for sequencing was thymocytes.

The CDR3 here reads CASSLAGGNRTDTQYF. The bases read TGTGCCAGCAGTTTAGCGGGAGGCAATCGCACAGATACGCAGTATTTT. The rearrangement joined TRBV27 to TRBJ2-3; TRBD2 matches 8 bases in the middle. From a lookup of the germline V gene (reference sequence), CDR1 and CDR2 are MNHEY and SMNVEV. From the cysteine through the phenylalanine, the CDR3 covers 16 amino acids. Only the CDR3 portion is preserved as DNA: 48 bases, with reading frame beginning at the first base. V has 2 bases trimmed and J has 1 base trimmed; junction bases matching no gene number 5.